This is a list of T cell receptor beta chains from one sample in a study of CD8 T cells in Susac syndrome. TCRdb recomputed calls from the immunoSEQ multiplex PCR reads with MiXCR, one row per CDR3 protein. Of about 210,000 distinct CDR3 sequences in the sample, approximately 94% were seen once. Material for sequencing was CD4+ T cells from PBMCs. The receptors come from a human donor with Susac syndrome. Each CDR3 is given without its conserved first and last residue. Fields, in order: V gene, D gene, J gene, CDR3 protein. The D gene is left open where the match is weak.

>TRBV5-1|TRBD1|TRBJ1-1
ASSETGSRGTEAF
>TRBV10-3|.|TRBJ2-1
AIGYSGDNEQF
>TRBV9|.|TRBJ1-1
ASSDADSYTEAF
>TRBV30|.|TRBJ2-1
AWRGSGRGEQF
>TRBV19|.|TRBJ1-5
ASSLANQPQH
>TRBV20-1|.|TRBJ2-5
SAREVVGAGETQY
>TRBV27|.|TRBJ2-7
ASSPAKSSYEQY
>TRBV20-1|TRBD1|TRBJ1-1
SATGQGFEAF
>TRBV7-3|.|TRBJ1-6
ASSLDGIGKPLH
>TRBV4-1|.|TRBJ2-3
ASSQEGTGGRTDTQY
>TRBV5-1|.|TRBJ1-6
ASSSVGERVASPLH
>TRBV11-2|.|TRBJ2-7
ASSPVGRVREQY
>TRBV5-4|.|TRBJ2-7
ASSADRREEQY
>TRBV6-5|.|TRBJ2-3
ASSYPETDTQY
>TRBV5-1|.|TRBJ2-5
ASSLVGRQQETQY
>TRBV7-3|.|TRBJ2-1
ASSPRGTTSYNEQF
>TRBV3-1|TRBD2|TRBJ2-2
ASSQEGTRRVKELF
>TRBV29-1|TRBD1|TRBJ2-3
SVEVPGGIDTQY
>TRBV20-1|.|TRBJ1-2
SARPGPGGGYT
>TRBV29-1|TRBD1|TRBJ1-4
SVTGTEEKLF
>TRBV3-1|.|TRBJ1-4
ASSQDLGQTNEKLF
>TRBV7-2|.|TRBJ2-5
ASSLGTQQETQY
>TRBV9|.|TRBJ2-2
ASSVGSSGANTGELF
>TRBV6-2/TRBV6-3|.|TRBJ1-1
ASTLPGIEAF
>TRBV11-2|TRBD2|TRBJ2-2
ASSTEGLAGPRDTGELF
>TRBV20-1|.|TRBJ2-7
SARAEAGVTYEQY
>TRBV18|.|TRBJ2-5
ASSRYGLLETQY
>TRBV9|.|TRBJ1-1
ASSEGMNTEAF
>TRBV9|.|TRBJ1-6
ASSVPGANSPLH
>TRBV7-2|TRBD1|TRBJ1-4
ASSLDRDSATNEKLF
>TRBV5-8|.|TRBJ1-5
ASSLFVGGDQPQH
>TRBV5-1|TRBD2|TRBJ2-5
ASSLARGGSETQY
>TRBV12-3/TRBV12-4|TRBD2|TRBJ2-1
ASSLGLATYNEQF
>TRBV18|.|TRBJ2-7
ASSPPSATYEQY
>TRBV19|.|TRBJ2-7
ASSIPGQPWSSYEQY
>TRBV7-3|.|TRBJ2-5
ASSLLPSLRETQY
>TRBV7-9|.|TRBJ2-3
ASSRGEGAADTQY
>TRBV29-1|.|TRBJ2-7
SVGQAGAAYEQY
>TRBV12-3/TRBV12-4|.|TRBJ2-1
ASSPTWGNEQF
>TRBV7-2|.|TRBJ1-2
ASSFRTERDGYT
>TRBV7-9|.|TRBJ1-1
AGMSQGTEAF
>TRBV3-1|.|TRBJ1-3
ASSQEQLDGNTIY
>TRBV29-1|TRBD1|TRBJ2-6
SVIRDREGVLT
>TRBV29-1|.|TRBJ2-1
SVERSPGGEQF
>TRBV6-5|TRBD2|TRBJ2-1
ASSYSPSGGGKQF
>TRBV6-1|.|TRBJ1-1
ASRGTRGQIGTEAF
>TRBV12-3/TRBV12-4|TRBD1|TRBJ2-1
ASSPPGQGLVGSYNEQF
>TRBV20-1|.|TRBJ1-2
SARELQGGYT
>TRBV25-1|TRBD2|TRBJ2-1
ASTRPGLAYNEQF
>TRBV19|TRBD2|TRBJ2-5
ASRLAGAQETQY
>TRBV5-4|.|TRBJ2-1
ASSRGADYNEQF
>TRBV6-5|.|TRBJ1-1
ASSYGRENTEAF
>TRBV5-4|.|TRBJ2-5
ASSLLEGETQY
>TRBV9|TRBD1|TRBJ1-6
ASSTGQGDSPLH
>TRBV4-1|TRBD1|TRBJ2-3
ASSPSDRVNTDTQY
>TRBV20-1|TRBD1|TRBJ1-2
SARPRGYYGYT
>TRBV20-1|TRBD1|TRBJ2-7
SASAGGSFYEQY
>TRBV14|TRBD1|TRBJ1-4
ASSDWDSYNEKLF
>TRBV6-2/TRBV6-3|.|TRBJ1-5
ASSPSVDLTNQPQH
>TRBV5-1|TRBD2|TRBJ2-3
ASSLESSGDADTQY